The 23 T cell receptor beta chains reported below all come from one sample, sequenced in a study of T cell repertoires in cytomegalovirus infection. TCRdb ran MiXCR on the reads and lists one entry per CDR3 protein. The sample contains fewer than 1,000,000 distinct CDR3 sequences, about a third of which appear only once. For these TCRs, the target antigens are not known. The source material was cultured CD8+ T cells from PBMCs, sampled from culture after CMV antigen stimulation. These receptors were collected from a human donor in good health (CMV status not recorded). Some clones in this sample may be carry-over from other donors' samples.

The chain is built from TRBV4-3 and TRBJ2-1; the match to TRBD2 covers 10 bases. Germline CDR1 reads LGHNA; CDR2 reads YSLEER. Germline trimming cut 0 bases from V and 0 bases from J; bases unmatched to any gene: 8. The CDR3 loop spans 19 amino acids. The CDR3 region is CASSQDGFLAGGSYNEQFF. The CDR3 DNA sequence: TGCGCCAGCAGCCAAGATGGGTTCTTAGCGGGGGGCTCCTACAATGAGCAGTTCTTC.

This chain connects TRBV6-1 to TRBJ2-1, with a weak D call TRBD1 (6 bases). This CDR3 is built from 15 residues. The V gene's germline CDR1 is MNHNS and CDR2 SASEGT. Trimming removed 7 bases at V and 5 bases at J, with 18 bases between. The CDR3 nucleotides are TGTGCCAGCACCGGAAAACAGGGTTTGGACAATGAGCAGTTCTTC. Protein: CASTGKQGLDNEQFF.

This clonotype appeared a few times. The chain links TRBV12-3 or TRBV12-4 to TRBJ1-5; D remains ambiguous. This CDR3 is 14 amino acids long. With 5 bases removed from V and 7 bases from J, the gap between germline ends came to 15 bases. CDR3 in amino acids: CASSHGSLDQPQHF. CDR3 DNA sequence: TGTGCCAGCAGTCACGGATCCCTTGACCAGCCCCAGCATTTT.

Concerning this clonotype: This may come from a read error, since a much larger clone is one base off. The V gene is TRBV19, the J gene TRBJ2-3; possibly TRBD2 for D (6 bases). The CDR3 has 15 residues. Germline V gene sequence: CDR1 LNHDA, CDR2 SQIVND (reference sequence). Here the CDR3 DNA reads TGTGCCAGTAGTACGACAGCCACTAGCACAGATGCGCAGTATTTT. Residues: CASSTTATSTDAQYF.

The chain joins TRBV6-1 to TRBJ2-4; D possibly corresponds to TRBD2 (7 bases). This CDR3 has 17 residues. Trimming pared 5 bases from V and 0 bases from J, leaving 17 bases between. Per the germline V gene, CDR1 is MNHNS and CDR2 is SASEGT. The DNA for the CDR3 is TGTGCCAGCAGTAAGGGGGGGGCAGGCCTAGCCAAAAACATTCAGTACTTC. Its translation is CASSKGGAGLAKNIQYF.

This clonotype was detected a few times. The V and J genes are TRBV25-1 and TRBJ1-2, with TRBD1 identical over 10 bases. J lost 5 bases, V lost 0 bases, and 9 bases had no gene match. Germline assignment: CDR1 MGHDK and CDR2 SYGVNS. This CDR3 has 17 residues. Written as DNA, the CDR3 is TGTGCCAGCAGTGAATATTTCGGAGGGACAGGGGCTTATGGCTACACCTTC. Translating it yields CASSEYFGGTGAYGYTF.

The CDR3, as DNA: TGTGCCAGCACGACCGGGACAGGGCACCCACCCCTCCACTTT. Residues: CASTTGTGHPPLHF. The rearrangement links TRBV27 to TRBJ1-6, with 9 nucleotides matching TRBD1. The V segment lost 7 bases and the J segment 11 bases; nucleotides outside the gene matches: 9. The CDR3 extends over 14 amino acids. The V gene's germline CDR1 is MNHEY and CDR2 SMNVEV (reference sequence).

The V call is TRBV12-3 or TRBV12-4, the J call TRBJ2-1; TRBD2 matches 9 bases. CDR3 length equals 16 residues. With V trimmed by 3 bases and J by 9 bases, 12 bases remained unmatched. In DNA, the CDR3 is TGTGCCAGCAGTTTTGTAGCGGGGGAAATTTCCGCTGAGCAGTTCTTC. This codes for CASSFVAGEISAEQFF.

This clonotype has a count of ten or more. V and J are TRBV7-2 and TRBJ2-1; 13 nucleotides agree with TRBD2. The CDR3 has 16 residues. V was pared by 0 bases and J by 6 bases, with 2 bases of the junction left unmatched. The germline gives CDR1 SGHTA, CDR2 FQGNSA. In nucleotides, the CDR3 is TGTGCCAGCAGCTTAGCCACTAGCGGGGGGGCCAATGAGCAGTTCTTC. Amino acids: CASSLATSGGANEQFF.

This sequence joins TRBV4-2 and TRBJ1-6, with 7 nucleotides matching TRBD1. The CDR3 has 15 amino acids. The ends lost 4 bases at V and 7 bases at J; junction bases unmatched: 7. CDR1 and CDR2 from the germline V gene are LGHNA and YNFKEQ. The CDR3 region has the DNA TGTGCCAGCAGCCGAACCGGGACAGAGAATTCACCCCTCCACTTT. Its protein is CASSRTGTENSPLHF.

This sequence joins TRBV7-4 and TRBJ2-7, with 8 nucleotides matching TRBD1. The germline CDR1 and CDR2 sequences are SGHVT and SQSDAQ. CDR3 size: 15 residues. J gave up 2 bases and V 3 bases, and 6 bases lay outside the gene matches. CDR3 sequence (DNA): TGTGCCAGCAGCTTCCCGGGACAGGAGGCCTACGAGCAGTACTTC. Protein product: CASSFPGQEAYEQYF.

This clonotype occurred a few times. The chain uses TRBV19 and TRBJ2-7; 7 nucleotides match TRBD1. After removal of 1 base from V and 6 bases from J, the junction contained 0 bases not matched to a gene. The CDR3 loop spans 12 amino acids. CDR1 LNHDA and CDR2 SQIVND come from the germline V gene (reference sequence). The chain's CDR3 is CASSIGTGEQYF. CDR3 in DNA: TGTGCCAGTAGTATAGGGACAGGCGAGCAGTACTTC. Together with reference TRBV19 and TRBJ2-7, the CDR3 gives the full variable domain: DGGITQSPKYLFRKEGQNVTLSCEQNLNHDAMYWYRQDPGQGLRLIYYSQIVNDFQKGDIAEGYSVSREKKESFPLTVTSAQKNPTAFYLCASSIGTGEQYFGPGTRLTVT.

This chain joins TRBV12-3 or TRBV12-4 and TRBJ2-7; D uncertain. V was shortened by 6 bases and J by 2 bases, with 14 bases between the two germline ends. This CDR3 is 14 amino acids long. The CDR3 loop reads CASSHTDGTYEQYV. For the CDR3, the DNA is TGTGCCAGCAGCCACACGGACGGAACCTACGAGCAGTACGTC.

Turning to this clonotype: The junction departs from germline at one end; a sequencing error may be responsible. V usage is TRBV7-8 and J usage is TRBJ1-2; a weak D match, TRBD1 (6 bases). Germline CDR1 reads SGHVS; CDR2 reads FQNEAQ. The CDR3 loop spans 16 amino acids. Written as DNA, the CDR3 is TGTGCCTGCAGCTTTCGAGGGGGGGACGGTATGCGGGGCTACACCTTC. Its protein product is CACSFRGGDGMRGYTF.

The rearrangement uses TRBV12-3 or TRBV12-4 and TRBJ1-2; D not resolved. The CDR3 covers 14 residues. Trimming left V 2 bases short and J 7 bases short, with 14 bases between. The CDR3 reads CASSLSPPVSGYTF. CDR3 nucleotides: TGTGCCAGCAGTTTATCGCCCCCAGTGAGTGGCTACACCTTC.

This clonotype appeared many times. Written as DNA, the CDR3 is TGTGCCAGCAGGGGGACAGACCGCTACGAGCAGTACTTC. This encodes CASRGTDRYEQYF. The rearrangement joins TRBV7-8 to TRBJ2-7; TRBD1 matches at 7 bases. The germline V gene encodes CDR1 SGHVS and CDR2 FQNEAQ. CDR3 length: 13 amino acids. The V gene end was trimmed by 6 bases and the J gene end by 3 bases; junction bases not matched to a gene: 5. Looking up the rest from reference TRBV7-8 and TRBJ2-7 gives the full variable domain: GAGVSQSPRYKVAKRGQDVALRCDPISGHVSLFWYQQALGQGPEFLTYFQNEAQLDKSGLPSDRFFAERPEGSVSTLKIQRTQQEDSAVYLCASRGTDRYEQYFGPGTRLTVT.

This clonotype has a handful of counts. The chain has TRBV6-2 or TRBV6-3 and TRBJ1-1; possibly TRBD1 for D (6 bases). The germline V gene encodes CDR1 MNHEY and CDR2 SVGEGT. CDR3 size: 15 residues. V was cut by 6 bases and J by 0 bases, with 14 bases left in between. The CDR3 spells CASRWTVTLNTEAFF. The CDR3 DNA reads TGTGCCAGCAGGTGGACAGTTACTTTGAACACTGAAGCTTTCTTT.

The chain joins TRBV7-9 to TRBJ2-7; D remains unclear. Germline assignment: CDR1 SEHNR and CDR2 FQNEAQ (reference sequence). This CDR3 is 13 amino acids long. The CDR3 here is CGVSVSPSYEQYF. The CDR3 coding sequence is TGTGGTGTATCGGTTTCCCCATCCTACGAGCAGTACTTC. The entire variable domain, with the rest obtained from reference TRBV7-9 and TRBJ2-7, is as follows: DTGVSQNPRHKITKRGQNVTFRCDPISEHNRLYWYRQTLGQGPEFLTYFQNEAQLEKSRLLSDRFSAERPKGSFSTLEIQRTEQGDSAMYLCGVSVSPSYEQYFGPGTRLTVT.

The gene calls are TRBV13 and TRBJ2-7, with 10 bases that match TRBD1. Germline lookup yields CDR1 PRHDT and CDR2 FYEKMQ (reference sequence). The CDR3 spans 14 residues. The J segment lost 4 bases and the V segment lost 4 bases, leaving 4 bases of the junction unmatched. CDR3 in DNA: TGTGCCAGCAGCTCCAGGGGACAGGGGTACGAGCAGTACTTC. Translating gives CASSSRGQGYEQYF.

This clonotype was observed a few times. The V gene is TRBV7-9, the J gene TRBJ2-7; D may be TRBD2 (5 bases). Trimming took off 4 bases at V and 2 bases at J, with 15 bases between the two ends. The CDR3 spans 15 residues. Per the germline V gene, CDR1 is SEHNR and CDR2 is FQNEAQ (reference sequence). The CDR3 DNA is TGTGCCAGCAGCTCGAGGTCCGGGAAAGCCTACGAGCAGTACGTC. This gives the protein CASSSRSGKAYEQYV.

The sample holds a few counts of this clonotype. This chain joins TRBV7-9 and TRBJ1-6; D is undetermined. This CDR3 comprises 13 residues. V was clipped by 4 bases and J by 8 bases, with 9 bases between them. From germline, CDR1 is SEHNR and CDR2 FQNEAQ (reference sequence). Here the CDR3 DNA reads TGTGCCAGCAGCTCCACCGATTATTCACCCCTCCACTTT. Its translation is CASSSTDYSPLHF.

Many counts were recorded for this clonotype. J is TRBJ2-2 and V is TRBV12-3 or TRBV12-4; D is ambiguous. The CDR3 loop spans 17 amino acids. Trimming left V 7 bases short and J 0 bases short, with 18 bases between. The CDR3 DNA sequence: TGTGCCAGCACCCTGACTGTAACTCGCCCGAACACCGGGGAGCTGTTTTTT. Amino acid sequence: CASTLTVTRPNTGELFF.

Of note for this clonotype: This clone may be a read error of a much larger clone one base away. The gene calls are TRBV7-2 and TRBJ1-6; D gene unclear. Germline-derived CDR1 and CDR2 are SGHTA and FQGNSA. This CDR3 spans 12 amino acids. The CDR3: CASSFPNSPPHF. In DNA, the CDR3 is TGTGCCAGCAGCTTCCCTAATTCACCCCCCCACTTT.